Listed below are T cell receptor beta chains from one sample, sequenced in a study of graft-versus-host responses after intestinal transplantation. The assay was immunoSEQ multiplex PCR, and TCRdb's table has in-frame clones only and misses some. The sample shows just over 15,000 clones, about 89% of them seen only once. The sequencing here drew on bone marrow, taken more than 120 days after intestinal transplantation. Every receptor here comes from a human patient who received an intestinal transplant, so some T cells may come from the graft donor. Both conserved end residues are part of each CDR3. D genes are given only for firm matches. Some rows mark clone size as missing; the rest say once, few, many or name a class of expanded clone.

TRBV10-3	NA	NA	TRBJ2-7	TGTGCCATCGGGCGGATCCATGGGGAACCCTACGAGCAGTACTTC	CAIGRIHGEPYEQYF
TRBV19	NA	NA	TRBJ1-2	TGTGCCAGTAGTCAACCTCCCCCTTTGACAGGCATCTATGGCTACACCTTC	CASSQPPPLTGIYGYTF
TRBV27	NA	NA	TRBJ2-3	TGTGCCAGCAGTTTATCCAGGGTCACAGATACGCAGTATTTT	CASSLSRVTDTQYF
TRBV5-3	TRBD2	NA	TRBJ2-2	TGTGCCAGAAGCACTAGCGGGAGGGCCACCGGGGAGCTGTTTTTT	CARSTSGRATGELFF
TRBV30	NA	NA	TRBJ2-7	TGTGCCTCAGACGGTATCTCAGAGCAGTACTTC	CASDGISEQYF
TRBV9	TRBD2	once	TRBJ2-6	TGTGCCAGCAGCGAAACAGTTCTAGCGGGCCGCTCTGGGGCCAACGTCCTGACTTTC	CASSETVLAGRSGANVLTF
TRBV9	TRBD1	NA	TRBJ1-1	TGTGCCAGCAGCGTTACAGGGGCCGCGGGGACTGAAGCTTTCTTT	CASSVTGAAGTEAFF
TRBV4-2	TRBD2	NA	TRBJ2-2	TGTGCCAGCAGCCAAGATCCCGGACTAGCGGGAAACACCGGGGAGCTGTTTTTT	CASSQDPGLAGNTGELFF
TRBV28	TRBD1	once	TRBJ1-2	TGTGCCAGCACCCCAATCCCGGGCAGGGGGATTTATAATGGCTACACCTTC	CASTPIPGRGIYNGYTF
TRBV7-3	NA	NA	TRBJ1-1	TGTGCCAGCAGCTTACAGGGCCCGAACACTGAAGCTTTCTTT	CASSLQGPNTEAFF
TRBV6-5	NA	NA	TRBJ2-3	TGTGCCAGCAGCCTCGACAGCACAGATACGCAGTATTTT	CASSLDSTDTQYF
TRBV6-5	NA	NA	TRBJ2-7	TGTGCCAGCAGTTACTCGGAGGGGGCAGCCCACGAGCAGTACTTC	CASSYSEGAAHEQYF
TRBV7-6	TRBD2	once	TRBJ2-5	TGTGCCAGCAGCTTAGTGACTAGCGGGAATCAAGAGACCCAGTACTTC	CASSLVTSGNQETQYF
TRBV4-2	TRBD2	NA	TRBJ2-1	TGTGCCAGCAGCCAAGAGGAGGCTAGCGGACCACCTCCCTACAATGAGCAGTTCTTC	CASSQEEASGPPPYNEQFF
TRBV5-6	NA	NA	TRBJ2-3	TGTGCCAGCAGCTCGGGGGCAGATACGCAGTATTTT	CASSSGADTQYF
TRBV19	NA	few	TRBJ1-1	TGTGCCACACGACAGGTTGGAGTGGGTGAAGCTTTCTTT	CATRQVGVGEAFF
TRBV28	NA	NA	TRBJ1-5	TGTGCCAGCAGTACAGGTCTTAATCAGCCCCAGCATTTT	CASSTGLNQPQHF
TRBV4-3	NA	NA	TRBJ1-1	TGCGCCAGCAGCCAAGACCCTATCTATTTCTTGAACACTGAAGCTTTCTTT	CASSQDPIYFLNTEAFF
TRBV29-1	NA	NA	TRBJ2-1	TGCAGCTATCGAGGTCTGCGTCCGTACAATGAGCAGTTCTTC	CSYRGLRPYNEQFF
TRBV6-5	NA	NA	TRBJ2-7	TGTGCCAGCAGTTACTGGTTTGCCAGCTCCTACGAGCAGTACTTC	CASSYWFASSYEQYF
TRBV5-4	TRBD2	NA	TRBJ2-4	TGTGCCAGCAGCTTGGCCGCCTTCGAGGGAGCGGGGACGAAAAACATTCAGTACTTC	CASSLAAFEGAGTKNIQYF
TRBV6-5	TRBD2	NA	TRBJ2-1	TGTGCCAGCAGTTCTAGCGGGAGGTCCTACAATGAGCAGTTCTTC	CASSSSGRSYNEQFF
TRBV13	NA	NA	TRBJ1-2	TGTGCCAGCAGCTTAGACAGGCACTATGGCTACACCTTC	CASSLDRHYGYTF
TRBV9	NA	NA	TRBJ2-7	TGTGCCAGCAGCGTAGGCGAGGCTACCTACGAGCAGTACTTC	CASSVGEATYEQYF
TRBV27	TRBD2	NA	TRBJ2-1	TGTGCCAGCAGTTTGGGGACTAGCGGTATCTACAATGAGCAGTTCTTC	CASSLGTSGIYNEQFF
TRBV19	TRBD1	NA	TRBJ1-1	TGTGCCAGTAAGTATCCAGGGGGCTCGACTGAAGCTTTCTTT	CASKYPGGSTEAFF
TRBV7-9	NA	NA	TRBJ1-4	TGTGCCAGCAGCTACGGGGGTCGGGAAAAACTGTTTTTT	CASSYGGREKLFF
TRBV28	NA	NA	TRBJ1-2	TGTGCCAGCAGTTCGGGGATCTATGGCTACACCTTC	CASSSGIYGYTF
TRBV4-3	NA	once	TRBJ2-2	TGCGCCAGCAGCCAAGGTTTAGAGGTGGAGCTGTTTTTT	CASSQGLEVELFF
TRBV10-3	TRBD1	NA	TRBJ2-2	TGTGCCAGCTCCGGGACAGCCTTTACCGGGGAGCTGTTTTTT	CASSGTAFTGELFF
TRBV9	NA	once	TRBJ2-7	TGTGCCAGCAGCGTAGGGTTGAGCGGGTCCAAGGCGGGGCAGTACTTC	CASSVGLSGSKAGQYF
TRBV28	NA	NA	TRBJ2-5	TGTGCAGCAGTTGGGGTAGCGTCGCGGGAGACCCAGTACTTC	CAAVGVASRETQYF
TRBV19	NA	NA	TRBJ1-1	TGTGCCAGTAGCCCGGACACGGACACTGAAGCTTTCTTT	CASSPDTDTEAFF
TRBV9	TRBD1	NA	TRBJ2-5	TGTGCCAGCAGCACCGGGACAGGGGGTCAAGAGACCCAGTACTTC	CASSTGTGGQETQYF
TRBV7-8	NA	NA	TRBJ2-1	TGTGCCAGCAGCCCGACTTTTGGGCCGGCCAGCTACAATGAGCAGTTCTTC	CASSPTFGPASYNEQFF
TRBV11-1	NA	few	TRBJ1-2	TGTGCCAGCAGCTTAGTTAGGTTGACGGTGAACTATGGCTACACCTTC	CASSLVRLTVNYGYTF
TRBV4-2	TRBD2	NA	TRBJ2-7	TGTGCCAGCAGTGGGGGGACTAGTTACTACGAGCAGTACTTC	CASSGGTSYYEQYF
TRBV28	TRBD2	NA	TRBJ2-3	TGTGCCAGCAGTTTTTGGACTAGCGGGGGCCCGGATACGCAGTATTTT	CASSFWTSGGPDTQYF
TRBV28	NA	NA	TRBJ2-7	TGTGCCAGCAGTTTGACAGTTCAGGTTCAGTACTTC	CASSLTVQVQYF
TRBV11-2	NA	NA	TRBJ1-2	TGTGCCAGCAGTCCTCTCGAGGGCCCCAACTATGGCTACACCTTC	CASSPLEGPNYGYTF
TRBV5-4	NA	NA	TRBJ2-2	TGTGCCAGCAGCCCATCTCCCGTTGGGCCCGGGGAGCTGTTTTTT	CASSPSPVGPGELFF
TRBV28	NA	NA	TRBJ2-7	TGTGCCAGCAGTTTAGGCTCTGCCTACGAGCAGTACTTC	CASSLGSAYEQYF
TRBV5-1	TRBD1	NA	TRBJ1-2	TGCGCCAGCAGCGCGGGACAGGGAAGGCCTAACTATGGCTACACCTTC	CASSAGQGRPNYGYTF
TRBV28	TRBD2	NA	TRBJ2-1	TGTGCCAGCCCACCTGGACTAGCGGTTTACAATGAGCAGTTCTTC	CASPPGLAVYNEQFF
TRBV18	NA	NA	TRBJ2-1	TGTGCCAGCTCAATAAGTAAGGGTAACAATGAGCAGTTCTTC	CASSISKGNNEQFF
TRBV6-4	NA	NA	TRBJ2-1	TGTGCCAGCAGTGGGCTTAGGGACTGGCGCAACAATGAGCAGTTCTTC	CASSGLRDWRNNEQFF
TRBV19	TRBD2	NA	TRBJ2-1	TGTGCCAGTAGTATAGTAGCGGGAAATGAGCAGTTCTTC	CASSIVAGNEQFF
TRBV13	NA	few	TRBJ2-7	TGTGCCAGCAGCCCCAGCGGAAGCTCCTACGAGCAGTACTTC	CASSPSGSSYEQYF
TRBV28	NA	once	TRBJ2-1	TGTGCCAGCAGTTTAAGGACGAGGGCGTGGAATGAGCAGTTCTTC	CASSLRTRAWNEQFF
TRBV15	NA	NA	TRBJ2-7	TGTGCCACCAGCAGGGGGGGAGCTAACGAGCAGTACTTC	CATSRGGANEQYF
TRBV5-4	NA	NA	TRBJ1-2	TGTGCCAGCAGCTTGGACGGGGGCGGCTACACCTTC	CASSLDGGGYTF
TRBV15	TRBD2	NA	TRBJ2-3	TGTGCCACCAGCAGAGATCGGACTAGCGGGAAGGCAGATACGCAGTATTTT	CATSRDRTSGKADTQYF
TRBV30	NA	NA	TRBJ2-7	TGTGCCTGGAGTGTATTGAACACGGGTGGAGAGCAGTACTTC	CAWSVLNTGGEQYF
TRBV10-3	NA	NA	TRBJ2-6	TGTGCCATCAGTGTTTTCAGCTCTGGGGCCAACGTCCTGACTTTC	CAISVFSSGANVLTF
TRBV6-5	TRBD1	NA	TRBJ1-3	TGTGCCAGCAGCCGGACAGGGGGCACTGGAAACACCATATATTTT	CASSRTGGTGNTIYF
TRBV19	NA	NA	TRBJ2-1	TGTGCCAGTACTACGGCCCCCCGGAATGAGCAGTTCTTC	CASTTAPRNEQFF
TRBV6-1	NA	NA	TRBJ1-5	TGTGCCATAAGCCGCGACGACCAGCCCCAGCATTTT	CAISRDDQPQHF
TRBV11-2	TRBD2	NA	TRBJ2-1	TGTGCCAGCAGCGACCCCTCTAGCGGGAGAAAGGAGCAGTTCTTC	CASSDPSSGRKEQFF
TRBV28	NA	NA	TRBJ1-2	TGTGCCAGCAGTCGACGGACCGGGGTTCTCCACTATGGCTACACCTTC	CASSRRTGVLHYGYTF